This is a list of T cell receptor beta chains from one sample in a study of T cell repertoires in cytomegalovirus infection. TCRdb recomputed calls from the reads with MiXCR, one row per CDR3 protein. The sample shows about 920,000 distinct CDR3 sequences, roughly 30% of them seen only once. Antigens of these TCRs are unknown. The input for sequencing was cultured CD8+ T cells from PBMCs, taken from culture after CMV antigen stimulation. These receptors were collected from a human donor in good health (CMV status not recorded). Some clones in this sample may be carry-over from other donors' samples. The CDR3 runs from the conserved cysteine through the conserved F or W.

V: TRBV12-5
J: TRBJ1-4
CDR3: CASGFNDRELFF

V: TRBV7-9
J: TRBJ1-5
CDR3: CASSGGVLNQPQHF

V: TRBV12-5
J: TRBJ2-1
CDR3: CASGPVVKGLAFNEQFF

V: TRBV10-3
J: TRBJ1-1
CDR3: CAIRRRSGTGGDGTEAFF

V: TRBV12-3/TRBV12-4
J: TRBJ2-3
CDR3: CASTEAPRLADTDTQYF

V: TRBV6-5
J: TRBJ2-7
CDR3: CASSYLPGQHHYEQYF

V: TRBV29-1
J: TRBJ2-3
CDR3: CSVDCRESTDTQYF

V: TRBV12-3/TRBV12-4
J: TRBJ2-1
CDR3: CASSSTGTIGDEQFF

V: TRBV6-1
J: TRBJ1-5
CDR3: CASSEAGWAQRNQPQHF

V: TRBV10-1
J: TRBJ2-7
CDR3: CASSESLSAEQYF

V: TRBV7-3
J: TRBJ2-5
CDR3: CASSHRDYKQETQYF

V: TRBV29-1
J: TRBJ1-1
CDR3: CSVSGGVYTEAFF

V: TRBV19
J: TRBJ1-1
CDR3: CASSIAGRTSNTEAFF

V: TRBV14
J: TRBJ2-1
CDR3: CASSQIRDRVFDEQFF

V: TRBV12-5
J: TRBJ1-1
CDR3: CASGSAWPIGGEAFF

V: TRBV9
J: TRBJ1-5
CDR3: CASSVEGSSNQPQHF

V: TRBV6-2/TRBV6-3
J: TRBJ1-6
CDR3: CASSYSAESSYNSPLHF

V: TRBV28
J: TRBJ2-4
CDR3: CASSLSRGQGAMAKNIQYF

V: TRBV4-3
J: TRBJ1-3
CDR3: CASSQDRTGPVPGNTIYF

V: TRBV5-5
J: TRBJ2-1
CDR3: CASIVPRAANNEQFF

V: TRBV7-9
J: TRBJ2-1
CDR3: CASSVGPNYEQFF

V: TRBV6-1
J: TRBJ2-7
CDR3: CASSEVPYEQYF

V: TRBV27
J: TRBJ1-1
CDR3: CASSWGVWDTEAFF

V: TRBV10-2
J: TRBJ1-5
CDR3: CASSEGRDKQPQHF

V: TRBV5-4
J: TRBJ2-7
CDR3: CASSTDRGFKPHEQYF

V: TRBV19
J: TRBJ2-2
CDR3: CASSNRAENTGELFF

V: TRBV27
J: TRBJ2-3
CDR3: CASSYGGISTDTQYF

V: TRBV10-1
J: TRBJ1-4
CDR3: CASSEDFSTNEKLFF

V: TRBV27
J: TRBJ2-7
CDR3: CASSPRDTRRSYEQYF

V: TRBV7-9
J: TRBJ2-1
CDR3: CASSRTSGGASYNEQFF

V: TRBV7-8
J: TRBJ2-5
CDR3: CASSSPLRRDQETQYF

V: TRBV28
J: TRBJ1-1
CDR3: CASSSVSPSDTEAFF

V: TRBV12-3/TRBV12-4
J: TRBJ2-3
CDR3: CASTGLASPDTQYF

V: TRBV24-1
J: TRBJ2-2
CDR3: CATSGVTSMTTNTGELFF

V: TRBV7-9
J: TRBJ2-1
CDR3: CASSPRTGLGYNEQFF

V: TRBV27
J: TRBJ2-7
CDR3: CASSFRGNLNEQYF

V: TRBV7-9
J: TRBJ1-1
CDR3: CASSLIVGTGGTEAFF

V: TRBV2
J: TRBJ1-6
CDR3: CASSEELRGPNSPLHF

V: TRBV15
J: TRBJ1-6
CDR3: CATSRDSALANSPLHF

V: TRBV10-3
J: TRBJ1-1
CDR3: CAISEDGTASEAFF

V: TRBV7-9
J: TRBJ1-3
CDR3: CASSSTASSGNTIYF

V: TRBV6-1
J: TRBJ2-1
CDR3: CASSERAENYNEQFF

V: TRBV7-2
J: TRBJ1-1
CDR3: CASSTTTEGVWTEAFF

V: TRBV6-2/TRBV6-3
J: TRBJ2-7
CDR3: CASSYLADRGYGEQYF

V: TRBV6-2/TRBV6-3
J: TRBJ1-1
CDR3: CASRGGETGAEAFF

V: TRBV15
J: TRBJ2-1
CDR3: CATSRGVRGQYNEQFF

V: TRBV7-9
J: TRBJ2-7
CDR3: CASSKEDRASYEQYF

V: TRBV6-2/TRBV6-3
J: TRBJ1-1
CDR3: CASSYSLAAFF

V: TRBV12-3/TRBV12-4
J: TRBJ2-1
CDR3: CASSRGALGNEQFF

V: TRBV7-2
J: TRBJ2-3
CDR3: CASSSGTSATDTQYF

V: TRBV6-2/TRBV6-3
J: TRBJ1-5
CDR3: CASRNNQPQHF

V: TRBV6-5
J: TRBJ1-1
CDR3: CASSPWSWTEAFF

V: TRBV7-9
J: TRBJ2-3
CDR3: CASSIGTASTDTQYF

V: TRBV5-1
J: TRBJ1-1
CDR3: CASSLGGKLTEAFF

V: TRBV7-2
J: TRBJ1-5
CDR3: CASSSPPGGAGNQPQHF

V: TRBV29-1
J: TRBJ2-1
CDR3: CSVEGGGQYNEQFF

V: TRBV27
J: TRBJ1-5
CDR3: CASSSWVGANQPQHF

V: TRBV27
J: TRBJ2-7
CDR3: CASSLSGLPRNYEQYF

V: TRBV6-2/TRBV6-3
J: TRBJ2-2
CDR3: CASTDPGLNTGELFF